Given below is one TCR beta chain in context. What it binds is unknown. Germline V CDR1 and CDR2: SGHRS, YFSETQ. With 4 bases clipped from V and 6 bases from J, the junction kept 2 bases outside the gene matches. The length of the CDR3 is 13 residues. The data stem from a study of cytomegalovirus exposure and HLA in healthy donors. The PCR used 60 Vbeta and 13 Jbeta primers. Measured with immunoSEQ multiplex PCR; TCRdb has only the in-frame clones, and not every one. Of hundreds of thousands of clones in the sample, roughly 82% were seen once. General study points: Many donors shared some public TCRs, even though most TCR sequences were rare. Highest at DRB1 and lowest at HLA-C, TCR association rates differed among HLA loci in a later analysis. For most TCR beta V segments, an earlier analysis put the productive rate at about 90% or about 30% of the time.

Sequencing was done on a sample of PBMCs. This rearrangement joins TRBV5-1 to TRBJ1-4; TRBD1 agrees at 8 bases. The TCR originated in a man aged 40-49 years in good health and CMV-seropositive. DNA of the CDR3: TGCGCCAGCAGCCCGGGACAGGATGAAAAACTGTTTTTT. It translates to CASSPGQDEKLFF.